These 17 T cell receptor beta chains came from one sample sequenced in a study of blood T cell repertoires in COVID-19. Generated by immunoSEQ multiplex PCR, the TCRdb table keeps only in-frame clones and is missing some. The sample lists fewer than 250,000 clones, roughly nine tenths seen once, with 0.65% to 0.95% in the top ten. The specimen was peripheral blood. The receptor set was obtained from a woman aged 70-85 years with acute or convalescent COVID-19.

The chain is built from TRBV6-5 and TRBJ2-7; 7 positions agree with TRBD2. After removal of 2 bases from V and 0 bases from J, the junction contained 4 bases not matched to a gene. The CDR3 has 15 amino acids. Germline V CDR1 and CDR2: MNHEY, SVGAGI. The CDR3 spells CASSYGTGGSYEQYF. DNA for the CDR3: TGTGCCAGCAGTTACGGGACGGGGGGCTCCTACGAGCAGTACTTC.

The chain links TRBV5-4 to TRBJ2-2; 8 bases align to TRBD1. J was trimmed by 6 bases and V by 9 bases; bases with no gene match: 10. This CDR3 contains 14 residues. The germline CDR1 and CDR2 sequences are SGHNT and YYREEE (reference sequence). CDR3 loop: CANQQGGTSGELFF. The CDR3 coding sequence is TGTGCCAACCAACAGGGGGGAACTTCCGGGGAGCTGTTTTTT.

The gene calls are TRBV29-1 and TRBJ2-5; D unresolved. The CDR3 has 11 residues. Germline V gene lookup returns CDR1 SQVTM and CDR2 ANQGSEA. V lost 5 bases and J lost 0, with 4 bases in between. CDR3 in amino acids: CSVTHQETQYF. The CDR3, as DNA: TGCAGCGTTACACACCAAGAGACCCAGTACTTC.

The chain carries TRBV5-4 and TRBJ1-6; 7 positions agree with TRBD1. This CDR3 spans 14 amino acids. The germline gives CDR1 SGHNT, CDR2 YYREEE (reference sequence). Trimming at V came to 0 bases and at J to 10 bases, leaving 4 bases not matched to a gene. The CDR3 DNA is TGTGCCAGCAGCTTGGAGCGACAGGGATCACCCCTCCACTTT. The encoded protein is CASSLERQGSPLHF.

The DNA for the CDR3 is TGTGCCAGCAGTTACTCGACGCAGGGGCGAGGCACTGAAGCTTTCTTT. Translating it yields CASSYSTQGRGTEAFF. This chain joins TRBV6-5 and TRBJ1-1, with D possibly matching TRBD1 (6 bases). V gave up 0 bases and J gave up 4 bases, with 15 bases separating them. The CDR3 is 16 amino acids. From germline, CDR1 is MNHEY and CDR2 SVGAGI.

This chain links TRBV19 with TRBJ1-5, with a weak D call TRBD1 (5 bases). Germline-derived CDR1 and CDR2 are LNHDA and SQIVND (reference sequence). With 6 bases removed from V and 6 bases from J, the gap between germline ends came to 21 bases. The CDR3 length is 16 residues. CDR3 DNA sequence: TGTGCCAGTAGGACCCCAGGGAGCGCGGGAGGTCAGCCCCAGCATTTT. It specifies CASRTPGSAGGQPQHF.

The chain recombines TRBV29-1 with TRBJ1-1; tentatively, D is TRBD1 (6 bases). CDR3 length: 13 amino acids. V was clipped by 5 bases and J by 5 bases, with 15 bases between them. CDR1 SQVTM and CDR2 ANQGSEA come from the germline V gene. Written as DNA, the CDR3 is TGCAGCGTTCGGACAGACGGAGGTACTGAAGCTTTCTTT. This gives the protein CSVRTDGGTEAFF. Based on the CDR3 plus reference TRBV29-1 and TRBJ1-1, the full variable domain is SAVISQKPSRDICQRGTSLTIQCQVDSQVTMMFWYRQQPGQSLTLIATANQGSEATYESGFVIDKFPISRPNLTFSTLTVSNMSPEDSSIYLCSVRTDGGTEAFFGQGTRLTVV.

The chain carries TRBV18 and TRBJ2-1, with 7 bases fitting TRBD1. The CDR3 is 14 residues long. Looked up from germline, CDR1 is KGHSH and CDR2 is LQKENI. J was trimmed by 5 bases and V by 3 bases; bases with no gene match: 4. Here the CDR3 reads CASSPPTGHNEQFF. For the CDR3, the DNA is TGTGCCAGCTCACCGCCGACAGGGCACAATGAGCAGTTCTTC.

CDR3 nucleotides: TGTGCCAGCCGGGACACCGTTAACTATGGCTACACCTTC. This gives the protein CASRDTVNYGYTF. The chain has TRBV27 and TRBJ1-2, with D tentatively TRBD1 (6 bases). The CDR3 totals 13 residues. CDR1 is MNHEY and CDR2 is SMNVEV in the germline V gene (reference sequence). Trimming took off 8 bases at V and 1 base at J, with 11 bases between the two ends.

The V and J genes are TRBV19 and TRBJ1-6, with 10 bases identical to TRBD1. Germline trimming cut 4 bases from V and 7 bases from J; bases unmatched to any gene: 4. The CDR3 runs 15 residues. CDR1 is LNHDA and CDR2 is SQIVND in the germline V gene (reference sequence). CDR3 in DNA: TGTGCCAGTAGTAACGGACAGGGGGGGAATTCACCCCTCCACTTT. Protein sequence: CASSNGQGGNSPLHF.

The rearrangement links TRBV13 to TRBJ1-6; 9 positions match TRBD1. With V trimmed by 5 bases and J by 9 bases, 8 bases remained unmatched. The CDR3 contains 15 residues. The germline CDR1 and CDR2 sequences are PRHDT and FYEKMQ (reference sequence). The CDR3 region is CASSPPGQGPSPLHF. CDR3 DNA: TGTGCCAGCAGCCCACCGGGACAGGGTCCTTCACCCCTCCACTTT. Full variable domain (remainder filled in from reference TRBV13 and TRBJ1-6): AAGVIQSPRHLIKEKRETATLKCYPIPRHDTVYWYQQGPGQDPQFLISFYEKMQSDKGSIPDRFSAQQFSDYHSELNMSSLELGDSALYFCASSPPGQGPSPLHFGNGTRLTVT.

This clone has a handful of counts. This chain links TRBV18 with TRBJ1-3, with D tentatively TRBD1 (6 bases). Germline loops: CDR1 KGHSH, CDR2 LQKENI. The germline V and J ends were trimmed by 3 bases and 0 bases, with 18 bases remaining between them. This CDR3 has 18 residues. CDR3 bases: TGTGCCAGCTCACCGCTCGCTACTTGGGACATCTCTGGAAACACCATATATTTT. This gives the protein CASSPLATWDISGNTIYF. Looking up the rest from reference TRBV18 and TRBJ1-3 gives the full variable domain: NAGVMQNPRHLVRRRGQEARLRCSPMKGHSHVYWYRQLPEEGLKFMVYLQKENIIDESGMPKERFSAEFPKEGPSILRIQQVVRGDSAAYFCASSPLATWDISGNTIYFGEGSWLTVV.

The chain uses TRBV4-1 and TRBJ2-5, with D maybe TRBD2 (6 bases). This CDR3 is built from 15 residues. Germline loops: CDR1 MGHRA, CDR2 YSYEKL. Trimming left V 0 bases short and J 6 bases short, with 14 bases between. CDR3 nucleotides: TGCGCCAGCAGCCAAGATCCCGGGAGTACGCAGACCCAGTACTTC. Translating it yields CASSQDPGSTQTQYF.

On this clone: At one of its ends the junction is not consistent with the germline gene, which may arise from a read error. The gene calls are TRBV7-7 and TRBJ2-7; 9 bases line up with TRBD1. This CDR3 has 13 residues. The V gene's germline CDR1 is SSHAT and CDR2 FNYEAQ (reference sequence). The CDR3 nucleotides read TGTGCTAGCAGCCGGGACAGGGCCTACGAGCAGTACTTC. Translating it yields CASSRDRAYEQYF.

This sequence joins TRBV7-2 and TRBJ2-2, with a weak D call TRBD1 (5 bases). V lost 4 bases, J lost 1 base, and 7 bases lay in between. Germline values: CDR1 SGHTA, CDR2 FQGNSA. The CDR3 extends over 14 amino acids. For the CDR3, the DNA is TGTGCCAGCAGCTCAGACAGGAACACCGGGGAGCTGTTTTTT. This translates into CASSSDRNTGELFF.

The chain recombines TRBV4-1 with TRBJ1-2, with 8 bases lining up with TRBD1. Germline assignment: CDR1 MGHRA and CDR2 YSYEKL. CDR3 length: 19 amino acids. V trimming: 0 bases; J trimming: 1 base; junction bases outside the gene matches: 13. The CDR3 nucleotides are TGCGCCAGCAGCCAAGATATCCCTAGGACAGGGAGAATTAACTATGGCTACACCTTC. Translation gives CASSQDIPRTGRINYGYTF.

V usage is TRBV4-3 and J usage is TRBJ2-1; 10 nucleotides agree with TRBD2. Germline trimming cut 1 base from V and 6 bases from J; bases unmatched to any gene: 6. This CDR3 contains 16 residues. Germline-derived CDR1 and CDR2 are LGHNA and YSLEER. The CDR3 sequence is CASSQGLAGVGNEQFF. In DNA form, the CDR3 reads TGCGCCAGCAGCCAAGGTCTAGCGGGAGTAGGCAATGAGCAGTTCTTC.